This T cell receptor (beta chain) was documented in a study of cytomegalovirus exposure and HLA in healthy donors. Study results and limitations: Across donors, most TCRs were seen rarely, yet some public ones were widespread. In a later analysis, common viral pathogens appeared linked to several of the most significant clusters.

Points on this clone: The antigen is unknown.

With V trimmed by 0 bases and J by 4 bases, 6 bases remained unmatched. This CDR3 contains 16 residues. Per the germline V gene, CDR1 is SGHVS and CDR2 is FQNEAQ. 60 Vbeta and 13 Jbeta primers were used in PCR. Sequenced by immunoSEQ multiplex PCR; TCRdb stores in-frame clones only, minus some. Of about 120,000 clones detected, about 72% appear once; the ten largest clones hold roughly 4.5%. This TCR came from a man in his forties or fifties in good health and CMV-seropositive. The chain combines TRBV7-8 with TRBJ2-7; 10 nucleotides match TRBD2. The sequenced sample consisted of PBMCs. Written as DNA, the CDR3 is TGTGCCAGCAGCTTAGCCGGTAATAGCGGGAGGTACGAGCAGTACTTC. Translating gives CASSLAGNSGRYEQYF.